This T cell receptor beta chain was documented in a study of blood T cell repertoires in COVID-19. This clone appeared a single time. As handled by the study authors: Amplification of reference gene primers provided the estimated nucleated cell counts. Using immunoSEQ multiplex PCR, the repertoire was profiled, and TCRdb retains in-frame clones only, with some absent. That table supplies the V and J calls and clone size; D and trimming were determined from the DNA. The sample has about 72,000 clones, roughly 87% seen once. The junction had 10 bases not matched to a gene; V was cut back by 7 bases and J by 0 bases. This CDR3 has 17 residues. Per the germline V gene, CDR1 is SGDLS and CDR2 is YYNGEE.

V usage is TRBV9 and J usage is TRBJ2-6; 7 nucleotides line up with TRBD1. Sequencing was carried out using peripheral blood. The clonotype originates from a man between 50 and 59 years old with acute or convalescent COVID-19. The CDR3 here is CASAQGHTSSGANVLTF. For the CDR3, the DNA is TGTGCCAGCGCACAGGGGCACACAAGCTCTGGGGCCAACGTCCTGACTTTC.